In its sample, the clone carrying this T cell receptor (beta chain) was seen many times. This specimen comes from a study of T cells after yellow fever vaccination. TCRdb ran MiXCR on the 5' RACE reads and lists one entry per CDR3 protein. The data contain 300,000 to 350,000 distinct CDR3 sequences, roughly 7.5% of them singletons. This receptor was taken from a man aged 18 to 30 who received the YFV17D yellow fever vaccine. Sequenced material: PBMCs, taken about 41 days after the first yellow fever vaccination.

The CDR3 region is CASTGGPWDTQYF. The CDR3 nucleotides read TGTGCCAGCACCGGGGGGCCGTGGGATACGCAGTATTTT. The rearrangement links TRBV7-8 to TRBJ2-3; a possible D gene is TRBD2 (7 bases). V was pared by 7 bases and J by 6 bases, with 14 bases between. Germline assignment: CDR1 SGHVS and CDR2 FQNEAQ. The CDR3 is 13 residues long.